These T cell receptor beta chains were read from a single sample in a study of T-cell memory formation after mild COVID-19. In TCRdb, the 5' RACE reads were re-called with MiXCR into one record per CDR3 protein. The sample lists some 120,000 distinct CDR3 sequences; 15% to 20% were seen once. The specimen sequenced was PBMCs or a T cell subset sorted from them (not recorded which). Receptor source: a man between 18 and 29 years old who had mild COVID-19 (a few samples of this study predate the infection). Cell type and time point are not known. CDR3s include the opening cysteine and the closing phenylalanine or tryptophan. A D gene is named only where the DNA matches it firmly. The size entry is marked missing in some rows and otherwise reads once, few, many or a size class.

v_call	clone_size	j_call	d_call	cdr3_nt	cdr3_aa
TRBV7-2	NA	TRBJ1-5	NA	TGTGCCAGCAGCTTAAGCCTAGGAGAAAATCAGCCCCAGCATTTT	CASSLSLGENQPQHF
TRBV20-1	few	TRBJ1-1	NA	TGCAGTGCTAGAGAGAAGGGGAGGAAGTCCGAAACTGAAGCTTTCTTT	CSAREKGRKSETEAFF
TRBV6-2/TRBV6-3	NA	TRBJ2-1	NA	TGTGCCAGCAGTTACCGGGACAAATACAATGAGCAGTTCTTC	CASSYRDKYNEQFF
TRBV20-1	once	TRBJ2-3	NA	TGCAGTGCAGGTCGGGGGGATACGCAGTATTTT	CSAGRGDTQYF
TRBV11-2	NA	TRBJ2-2	TRBD1	TGTGCCAGCAGCTTAGAGACCATCACAGGGGGCAAGGTGTTTTTT	CASSLETITGGKVFF
TRBV5-1	once	TRBJ2-3	TRBD2	TGCGCCAGCAGCTTTAAGGCGGGGGGCACAGATACGCAGTATTTT	CASSFKAGGTDTQYF
TRBV20-1	few	TRBJ2-4	NA	TGCAGTGCTAGGGAACGAGGACTAGCCAAAAACATTCAGTACTTC	CSARERGLAKNIQYF
TRBV20-1	NA	TRBJ1-6	NA	TGCAGTGCTAGAGATCCAAGACACAGGACCTATAATTCACCCCTCCACTTT	CSARDPRHRTYNSPLHF
TRBV6-5	NA	TRBJ1-6	NA	TGTGCCAGCAGTTACCGGCGGGGCCAGAATTCACCCCTCCACTTT	CASSYRRGQNSPLHF
TRBV4-3	few	TRBJ2-7	NA	TGCGCCAGCAGCCAGGACCTGGCCCCCAGCCCTTACGAGCAGTACTTC	CASSQDLAPSPYEQYF
TRBV5-1	NA	TRBJ2-3	TRBD1	TGCGCCAGCAGCTTGCCTCCGGGACAGACGCAGTATTTT	CASSLPPGQTQYF
TRBV28	many	TRBJ2-5	TRBD1	TGTGCCAGCAGTTTACAGGGGGCATCGGAGACCCAGTACTTC	CASSLQGASETQYF
TRBV9	few	TRBJ2-3	NA	TGTGCCAGCAGCGTAGCGCCCGCAGATACGCAGTATTTT	CASSVAPADTQYF
TRBV7-9	NA	TRBJ2-5	TRBD2	TGTGCCAGCAGCTTAGGACTAGCGGGGGGCCAAGAATCCCAGTACTTC	CASSLGLAGGQESQYF
TRBV7-2	NA	TRBJ2-5	NA	TGTGCCAGCAGTTCCGCCTACGGGGGTGGGACCCAGTACTTC	CASSSAYGGGTQYF
TRBV27	NA	TRBJ2-5	TRBD2	TGTGCCAGCAGTTCCGGGACTAGCGGGGGCCTCTTCCAAGAGACCCAGTACTTC	CASSSGTSGGLFQETQYF
TRBV5-1	many	TRBJ2-5	NA	TGCGCCAGCAGCTTGGCTGGGGGCGATTCAGGCGAGACCCAGTACTTC	CASSLAGGDSGETQYF
TRBV29-1	NA	TRBJ2-1	NA	TGCAGCGTTGGCGGGGAGGTTGAGCAGTTCTTC	CSVGGEVEQFF
TRBV5-1	NA	TRBJ1-1	NA	TGCGCCAGCAGCCCCGGTCCTTTAGGGGGGGAAGCTTTCTTT	CASSPGPLGGEAFF
TRBV12-3/TRBV12-4	NA	TRBJ2-3	TRBD1	TGTGCCAGCAGTTTAAGGCAGGGGGGCACAGATACGCAGTATTTT	CASSLRQGGTDTQYF
TRBV6-1	NA	TRBJ2-1	TRBD2	TGTGCCAGCATTTTTAAGGCGGGGGGTTTTGAGCAGTTCTTC	CASIFKAGGFEQFF